A selection of T cell receptor beta chains follows, all from one sample in a study of cytomegalovirus exposure and HLA in healthy donors. The data were produced by immunoSEQ multiplex PCR, yet TCRdb's version contains in-frame clones alone and is incomplete. The sample lists roughly 110,000 clones; 65% to 75% were seen once. The specimen sequenced was PBMCs. The receptors were sampled from a female donor in good health and CMV-seronegative. CDR3s include the opening cysteine and the closing phenylalanine or tryptophan. The D gene is left open where the match is weak. For some rows the clone size is stated as once, few or many, or as a class when expanded; others skip it.

d_gene: TRBD1; abundance: .; v_gene: TRBV14; j_gene: TRBJ2-4; CDR3nt: TGTGCCAGCAGCCGCGGACAGGTTGGGGACATTCAGTACTTC; CDR3aa: CASSRGQVGDIQYF
d_gene: .; abundance: .; v_gene: TRBV11-2; j_gene: TRBJ2-7; CDR3nt: TGTGCCAGCAGCTTAGCAAGCCAGGCCGAGCAGTACTTC; CDR3aa: CASSLASQAEQYF
d_gene: TRBD1; abundance: .; v_gene: TRBV27; j_gene: TRBJ2-7; CDR3nt: TGTGCCAGCAGTGCTAGCCGGGCGGACAGGGGTCGCTACGAGCAGTACTTC; CDR3aa: CASSASRADRGRYEQYF
d_gene: TRBD2; abundance: .; v_gene: TRBV7-6; j_gene: TRBJ2-5; CDR3nt: TGTGCCAGCAGCTTAATGACTAGCGAACAAGAGACCCAGTACTTC; CDR3aa: CASSLMTSEQETQYF
d_gene: .; abundance: .; v_gene: TRBV13; j_gene: TRBJ2-1; CDR3nt: TGTGCCAGCAGCCTCTCAACGACTAGGGATAGGGATGAGCAGTTCTTC; CDR3aa: CASSLSTTRDRDEQFF
d_gene: TRBD2; abundance: .; v_gene: TRBV2; j_gene: TRBJ2-1; CDR3nt: TGTGCCAGCAGGCCCAGACTAGCCCTATACAATGAGCAGTTCTTC; CDR3aa: CASRPRLALYNEQFF
d_gene: .; abundance: .; v_gene: TRBV10-3; j_gene: TRBJ2-3; CDR3nt: TGTGCCATCAGTGAACTCCCCACAGATACGCAGTATTTT; CDR3aa: CAISELPTDTQYF
d_gene: TRBD2; abundance: .; v_gene: TRBV6-1; j_gene: TRBJ2-1; CDR3nt: TGTGCCAGCAGTGAGTTCCTTAGCGGGGGGACCTACAATGAGCAGTTCTTC; CDR3aa: CASSEFLSGGTYNEQFF
d_gene: TRBD2; abundance: few; v_gene: TRBV7-9; j_gene: TRBJ2-5; CDR3nt: TGTGCCAGCAGCCGGGTAAAACGGACTAGCGGGAGCCAAGAGACCCAGTACTTC; CDR3aa: CASSRVKRTSGSQETQYF
d_gene: TRBD2; abundance: once; v_gene: TRBV6-1; j_gene: TRBJ2-5; CDR3nt: TGTGCCAGCAGTGAGAAACTAGCGGGAGATAATCGGAAAGAGACCCAGTACTTC; CDR3aa: CASSEKLAGDNRKETQYF
d_gene: .; abundance: .; v_gene: TRBV27; j_gene: TRBJ2-3; CDR3nt: TGTGCCAGCAGTCCGACTTCAGGGCTTGGCACAGATACGCAGTATTTT; CDR3aa: CASSPTSGLGTDTQYF
d_gene: .; abundance: few; v_gene: TRBV6-6; j_gene: TRBJ2-7; CDR3nt: TGTGCCAGCAGTTACTTGGCGGGAAATTACGAGCAGTACTTC; CDR3aa: CASSYLAGNYEQYF
d_gene: .; abundance: .; v_gene: TRBV7-6; j_gene: TRBJ2-5; CDR3nt: TGTGCCAGCAGCTTAGTTGGAGGGGAAGAGACCCAGTACTTC; CDR3aa: CASSLVGGEETQYF